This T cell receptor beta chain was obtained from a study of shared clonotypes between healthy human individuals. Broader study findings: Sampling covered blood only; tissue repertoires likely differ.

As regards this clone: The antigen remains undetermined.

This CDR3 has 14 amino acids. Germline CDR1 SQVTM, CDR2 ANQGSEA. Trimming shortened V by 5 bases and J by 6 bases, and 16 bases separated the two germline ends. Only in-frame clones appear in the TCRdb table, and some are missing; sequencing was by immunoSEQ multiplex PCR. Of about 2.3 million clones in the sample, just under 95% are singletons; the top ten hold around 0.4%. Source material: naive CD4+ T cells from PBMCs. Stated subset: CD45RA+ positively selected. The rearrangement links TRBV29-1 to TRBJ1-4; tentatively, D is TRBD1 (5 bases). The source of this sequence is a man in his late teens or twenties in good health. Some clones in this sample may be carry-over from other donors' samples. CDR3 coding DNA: TGCAGCGTTTCGGGGCTCGGGGTTTATGAAAAACTGTTTTTT. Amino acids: CSVSGLGVYEKLFF.